Listed below are T cell receptor beta chains from one sample, sequenced in a study of neurological immune-mediated disorders. In TCRdb, the 5' RACE reads were re-called with MiXCR into one record per CDR3 protein. The table has approximately 30,000 distinct CDR3 sequences, around 4% seen once. Sequencing input: CD4+ T cells from blood. All receptors come from a woman aged 35 to 49 in good health. The CDR3 runs from the conserved cysteine through the conserved F or W. D genes are given only for firm matches. The size field is filled for only some rows; it gives once, few, many or a size class.

j_call clone_size d_call v_call cdr3_nt cdr3_aa
TRBJ2-7 many NA TRBV5-1 TGCGCCAGCAGCATGGAAGGGGTGAACGAGCAGTACTTC CASSMEGVNEQYF
TRBJ2-1 many NA TRBV5-1 TGCGCCAGCAGCCGGATTACCAGGGGATCCTACAATGAGCAGTTCTTC CASSRITRGSYNEQFF
TRBJ2-3 many NA TRBV27 TGTGCCAGCAGTTTATACAGGTTTTCTAGCACAGATACGCAGTATTTT CASSLYRFSSTDTQYF
TRBJ2-7 many NA TRBV5-1 TGCGCCAGCAGCTTGGGTACAGGGCGGTACGAGCAGTACTTC CASSLGTGRYEQYF
TRBJ1-1 many TRBD1 TRBV12-3/TRBV12-4 TGTGCCAGCAGACAACAGGGGAAAGGCACTGAAGCTTTCTTT CASRQQGKGTEAFF
TRBJ2-7 NA NA TRBV10-2 TGCGCCAGCACCTCCGAGGACTCGTTTCTCGAGCAGTACTTC CASTSEDSFLEQYF
TRBJ1-3 NA TRBD1 TRBV5-1 TGCGCCATCAGCTCAACCACAGGGGGAGGAGGAAACACCATATATTTT CAISSTTGGGGNTIYF
TRBJ1-2 many NA TRBV20-1 TGCAGTGCTAGCACAGGCGAATACTATGGCTACACCTTC CSASTGEYYGYTF
TRBJ2-5 many NA TRBV5-1 TGCGCCAGCAGTATCAAGATCGGTTCAGAGACCCAGTACTTC CASSIKIGSETQYF
TRBJ2-7 many NA TRBV10-3 TGTGCCATCAGTAACAGCCTCTACGAGCAGTACTTC CAISNSLYEQYF
TRBJ2-5 many NA TRBV3-1 TGTGCCAGCAGCCGCCGGGGACTGGATCAAGAGACCCAGTACTTC CASSRRGLDQETQYF
TRBJ2-3 many NA TRBV18 TGTGCCAGCTCACCACTCTTCGGCACAGATACGCAGTATTTT CASSPLFGTDTQYF
TRBJ2-2 many NA TRBV5-6 TGTGCCAGCAGCAAGGGACTCACCGGGGAGCTGTTTTTT CASSKGLTGELFF
TRBJ2-7 medium-sized NA TRBV12-3/TRBV12-4 TGTGCCAGCAGTCCCGCGGAATCTTACGAGCAGTACTTC CASSPAESYEQYF
TRBJ1-6 many NA TRBV12-3/TRBV12-4 TGTGCCAGCAGTTTAAACTCCTATAATTCACCCCTCCACTTT CASSLNSYNSPLHF
TRBJ2-2 many TRBD2 TRBV6-6 TGTGCCAGCAGTTACGCAGCGGGAGGGCACACCGGGGAGCTGTTTTTT CASSYAAGGHTGELFF
TRBJ2-3 many NA TRBV28 TGTGCCAGCAGTTTGGGCATCCCGGGCTCCGGCCGGTATTTT CASSLGIPGSGRYF
TRBJ2-7 many TRBD1 TRBV14 TGTGCCAGCAGCTCGGACAGGGAATACGAGCAGTACTTC CASSSDREYEQYF
TRBJ2-1 NA NA TRBV7-2 TGTGCCAGCAGCCCGAGTCTAGCAAACAATGAGCAGTTCTTC CASSPSLANNEQFF
TRBJ1-2 few NA TRBV27 TGTGCCAGCAGTTTAGATCCCGCCTACTATGGCTACACCTTC CASSLDPAYYGYTF
TRBJ1-1 many TRBD1 TRBV14 TGTGCCAGCAGCCATATGGGGACAGGGGAGCAAGCTTTCTTT CASSHMGTGEQAFF
TRBJ1-1 many NA TRBV7-2 TGTGCCAGCAGCCGCCGCGACCCCATTGGGGGAGCTTTCTTT CASSRRDPIGGAFF
TRBJ2-1 many NA TRBV4-1 TGCGCCAGCAGCCAGACGCGGGCCGGGGGACCCAGGGATGAGCAGTTCTTC CASSQTRAGGPRDEQFF
TRBJ1-2 many NA TRBV5-1 TGCGCCAGCAGCCCAGGGTCTAGCTATGGCTACACCTTC CASSPGSSYGYTF
TRBJ2-7 NA NA TRBV30 TGTGCCTGGACTGCCGGGACATCCTCCTACGAGCAGTACTTC CAWTAGTSSYEQYF
TRBJ2-7 NA NA TRBV5-1 TGCGCCAGCAGCTTAGCCGACAGTTCCTACGAGCAGTACTTC CASSLADSSYEQYF
TRBJ2-5 many TRBD1 TRBV20-1 TGCAGTGCTAGCCCGGGACAGGGGTTCTGGGAGACCCAGTACTTC CSASPGQGFWETQYF
TRBJ2-5 many TRBD2 TRBV20-1 TGCAGTGCTAGAGAAACTAGCGGTGGAAGGGTAGAGACCCAGTACTTC CSARETSGGRVETQYF
TRBJ1-1 many NA TRBV7-8 TGTGCCAGCAGCTTAGCGAAAGGGAACACTGAAGCTTTCTTT CASSLAKGNTEAFF
TRBJ1-6 NA TRBD1 TRBV3-1 TGTGTCAGCGGCGTGACAGGGGGGGTTTCACCCCTCCACTTT CVSGVTGGVSPLHF
TRBJ2-7 many NA TRBV20-1 TGCAGTGCTAGTAGGAGTGGGGAGCAGTACTTC CSASRSGEQYF
TRBJ2-1 many NA TRBV20-1 TGCAGTGCTCAACGGGACGAGACCTACAATGAGCAGTTCTTC CSAQRDETYNEQFF
TRBJ2-5 many NA TRBV18 TGTGCCAGCTCAGGGCAGCTACAAGAGACCCAGTACTTC CASSGQLQETQYF
TRBJ1-1 many TRBD1 TRBV6-5 TGTGCCAGCAGTTATCACCCCCGGGACAGGGGCCGGAATAAAGCTTTCTTT CASSYHPRDRGRNKAFF
TRBJ2-7 NA TRBD2 TRBV9 TGTGCCAGCAGCGTAGGACCTAGCGGGAGAGAGCAGTACTTC CASSVGPSGREQYF
TRBJ2-7 many NA TRBV20-1 TGCAGTGCTAGAGATCGCGGAGGGATCTACGAGCAGTACTTC CSARDRGGIYEQYF
TRBJ2-5 few NA TRBV19 TGTGCCAGTAGTAGCGAGCGCAGGCAGCCGACCCAGTACTTC CASSSERRQPTQYF
TRBJ2-7 many TRBD1 TRBV27 TGTGCCAGCAGTTCGCAAAGAGGGGGCTTAGAGCAGTACTTC CASSSQRGGLEQYF
TRBJ2-1 many TRBD2 TRBV20-1 TGCAGTGCTAAACTAGCGGGAGGGCCTTATTCCTACAATGAGCAGTTCTTC CSAKLAGGPYSYNEQFF
TRBJ2-1 NA NA TRBV7-6 TGTGCCAGCCGTCTAGCAGCTTCCTACAATGAGCAGTTCTTC CASRLAASYNEQFF
TRBJ2-4 NA NA TRBV20-1 TGCAGTGCTACCCGAGGGAATAGAGCCAAAAACATTCAGTACTTC CSATRGNRAKNIQYF
TRBJ2-1 many TRBD2 TRBV12-3/TRBV12-4 TGTGCCAGCAGCCTTACTAGCGGCCATGAGCAGTTCTTC CASSLTSGHEQFF
TRBJ2-7 many NA TRBV7-2 TGTGCCAGCAGCTTAACCTACGAGCAGTACTTC CASSLTYEQYF
TRBJ2-6 many NA TRBV7-2 TGTGCCAGCAGCTCCGGGCGGCCTGGGGCCAACGTCCTGACTTTC CASSSGRPGANVLTF
TRBJ2-2 many NA TRBV28 TGTGCCAGCAGTAAACGACTAAAGGGGGACACCGGGGAGCTGTTTTTT CASSKRLKGDTGELFF
TRBJ1-5 many TRBD1 TRBV30 TGTGCCTGGAGTAAACAGGGGTGGGATCAGCCCCAGCATTTT CAWSKQGWDQPQHF
TRBJ2-5 many TRBD1 TRBV7-8 TGTGCCAGCAGCTCGGGACAGCAAAAAGAGACCCAGTACTTC CASSSGQQKETQYF
TRBJ1-6 many NA TRBV7-2 TGTGCCAGCAGCTCGACAGTGAGAAAAAATAATTCACCCCTCCACTTT CASSSTVRKNNSPLHF
TRBJ2-7 many NA TRBV18 TGTGCCAGCTCACCGTTTCCTCCGGGACAAGTGTACGAGCAGTACTTC CASSPFPPGQVYEQYF
TRBJ2-7 many TRBD2 TRBV3-1 TGTGCCAGCAGAGAACTAGCGGGGGAGCAGTACTTC CASRELAGEQYF
TRBJ2-1 many NA TRBV20-1 TGCAGTGCTAGATGGGGAAACAATGAGCAGTTCTTC CSARWGNNEQFF
TRBJ1-2 many NA TRBV5-1 TGCGCCAGCAGCTTGGGGCCGGGGGGTTATGGCTACACCTTC CASSLGPGGYGYTF
TRBJ1-1 many NA TRBV11-2 TGTGCCAGCAGCTTAAACCCCGCAAGCGATGAAGCTTTCTTT CASSLNPASDEAFF
TRBJ2-2 NA NA TRBV10-1 TGCGCCAGCAGTGAAGGCCGCCCGCTCGGGGAGCTGTTTTTT CASSEGRPLGELFF
TRBJ1-1 many TRBD1 TRBV6-6 TGTGCCAGCAGTCAAGCCGGGACAGCGAACACTGAAGCTTTCTTT CASSQAGTANTEAFF
TRBJ2-2 NA NA TRBV2 TGTGCCAGCAGTGGGGTTCTTGCCGGGGAGCTGTTTTTT CASSGVLAGELFF
TRBJ2-1 few TRBD2 TRBV5-1 TGCGCCAGCAGCGAGCGGGAGGGCAATGAGCAGTTCTTC CASSEREGNEQFF